The source of this TCR beta chain is a study of identical twins. Points from the study as a whole: The study found weaker excess twin sharing in beta out-of-frame sequences.

This clonotype was observed at least ten times. Its antigen is unknown. TCRdb re-derived calls from the 5' RACE reads in MiXCR, one entry per CDR3 protein. The data show hundreds of thousands of distinct CDR3 sequences, 8.6% seen once. Germline loops: CDR1 LGHDT, CDR2 YNNKEL (reference sequence). V trimming: 7 bases; J trimming: 3 bases; junction bases outside the gene matches: 5. The CDR3 length is 13 residues. This sample was also put to use in a study of yellow fever vaccine responses in identical twins.

The sequence came from a woman between 18 and 30 years old in good health. The chain recombines TRBV3-1 with TRBJ2-7; 8 positions agree with TRBD1. What was sequenced was PBMCs. The CDR3 DNA sequence: TGTGCCAGCACCCGGACAGGGCTCTACGAGCAGTACTTC. Translated: CASTRTGLYEQYF.